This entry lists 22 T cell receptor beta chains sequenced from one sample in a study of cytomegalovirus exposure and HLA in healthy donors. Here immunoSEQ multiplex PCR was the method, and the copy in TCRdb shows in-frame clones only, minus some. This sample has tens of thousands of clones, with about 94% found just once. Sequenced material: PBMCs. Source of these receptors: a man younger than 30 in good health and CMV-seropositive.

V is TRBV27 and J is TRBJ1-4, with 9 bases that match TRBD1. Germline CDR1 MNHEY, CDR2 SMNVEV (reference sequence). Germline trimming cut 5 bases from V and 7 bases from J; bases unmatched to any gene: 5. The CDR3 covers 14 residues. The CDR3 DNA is TGTGCCAGCAGTCCCGGGACAGGGTTTGAAAAACTGTTTTTT. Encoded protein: CASSPGTGFEKLFF.

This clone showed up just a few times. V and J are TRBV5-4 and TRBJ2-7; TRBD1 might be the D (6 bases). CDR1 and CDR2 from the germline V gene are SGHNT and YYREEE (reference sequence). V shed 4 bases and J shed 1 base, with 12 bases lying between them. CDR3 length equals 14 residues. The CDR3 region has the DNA TGTGCCAGCAGCCCTAGTAGGGGGTCCTACGAGCAGTACTTC. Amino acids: CASSPSRGSYEQYF.

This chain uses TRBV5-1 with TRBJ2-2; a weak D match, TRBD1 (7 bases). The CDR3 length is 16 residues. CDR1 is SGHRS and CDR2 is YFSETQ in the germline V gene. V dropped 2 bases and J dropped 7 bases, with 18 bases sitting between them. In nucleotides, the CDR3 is TGCGCCAGCAGCTTCTTGGCAGGGGGGATAGGCGGGGAGCTGTTTTTT. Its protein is CASSFLAGGIGGELFF.

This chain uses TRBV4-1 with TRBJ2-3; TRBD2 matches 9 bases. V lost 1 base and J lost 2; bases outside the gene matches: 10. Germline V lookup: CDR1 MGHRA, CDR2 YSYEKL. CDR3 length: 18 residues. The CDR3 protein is CASSQGRAGGLNTDTQYF. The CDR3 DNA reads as TGCGCCAGCAGCCAAGGTCGAGCGGGAGGACTAAACACAGATACGCAGTATTTT.

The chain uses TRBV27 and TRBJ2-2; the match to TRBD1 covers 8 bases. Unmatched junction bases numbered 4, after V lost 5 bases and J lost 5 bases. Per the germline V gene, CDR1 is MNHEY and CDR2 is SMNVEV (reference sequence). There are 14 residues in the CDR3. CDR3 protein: CASSPRTGTGELFF. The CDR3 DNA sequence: TGTGCCAGCAGTCCTAGGACAGGGACCGGGGAGCTGTTTTTT.

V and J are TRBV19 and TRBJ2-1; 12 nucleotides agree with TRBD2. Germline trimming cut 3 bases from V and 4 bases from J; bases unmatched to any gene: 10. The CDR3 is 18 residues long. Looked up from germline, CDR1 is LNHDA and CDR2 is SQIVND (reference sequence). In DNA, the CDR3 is TGTGCCAGTAGTATTTGGGTAACTAGCGGGAGGCTTTACAATGAGCAGTTCTTC. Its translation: CASSIWVTSGRLYNEQFF.

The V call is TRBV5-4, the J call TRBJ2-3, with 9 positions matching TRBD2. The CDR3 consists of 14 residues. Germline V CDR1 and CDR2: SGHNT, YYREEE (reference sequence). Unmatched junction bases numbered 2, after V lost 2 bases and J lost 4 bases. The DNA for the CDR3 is TGTGCCAGCAGCTTTAGCGGGAGTGCAGATACGCAGTATTTT. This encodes CASSFSGSADTQYF.

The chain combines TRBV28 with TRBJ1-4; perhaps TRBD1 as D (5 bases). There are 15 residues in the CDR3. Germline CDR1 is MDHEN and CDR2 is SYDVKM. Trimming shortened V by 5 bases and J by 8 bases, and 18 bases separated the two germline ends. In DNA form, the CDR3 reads TGTGCCAGCAGTCCCCTGTGGGTCCGGGGGGAAAAACTGTTTTTT. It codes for CASSPLWVRGEKLFF.

CDR3 DNA: TGCGCCAGCAGCTTTTACCGGGACAGGGGTGGCTACACCTTC. The encoded protein is CASSFYRDRGGYTF. V gene TRBV5-1 combines with J gene TRBJ1-2, with TRBD1 identical over 10 bases. CDR1 and CDR2 from the germline V gene are SGHRS and YFSETQ. V dropped 2 bases and J dropped 7; count of bases not matched to a gene: 5. This CDR3 is built from 14 residues.

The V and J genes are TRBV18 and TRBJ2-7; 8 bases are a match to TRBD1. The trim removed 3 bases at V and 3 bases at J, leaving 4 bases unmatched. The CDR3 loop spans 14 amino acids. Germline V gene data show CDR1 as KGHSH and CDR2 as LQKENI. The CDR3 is CASSPDRVIYEQYF. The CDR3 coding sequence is TGTGCCAGCTCACCGGACAGGGTCATCTACGAGCAGTACTTC.

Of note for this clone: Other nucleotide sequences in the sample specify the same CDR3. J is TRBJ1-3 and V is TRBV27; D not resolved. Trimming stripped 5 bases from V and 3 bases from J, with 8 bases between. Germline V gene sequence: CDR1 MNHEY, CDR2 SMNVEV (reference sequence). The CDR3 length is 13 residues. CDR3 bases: TGTGCCAGCAGTCTCCGGGGTGGAAACACCATATATTTT. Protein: CASSLRGGNTIYF.

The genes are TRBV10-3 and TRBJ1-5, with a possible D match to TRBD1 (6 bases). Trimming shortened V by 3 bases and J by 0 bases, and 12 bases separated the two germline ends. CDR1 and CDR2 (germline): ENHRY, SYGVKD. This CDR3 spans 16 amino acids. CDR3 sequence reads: CAISDNQGFSNQPQHF. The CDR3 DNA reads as TGTGCCATCAGTGATAACCAGGGGTTTAGCAATCAGCCCCAGCATTTT.

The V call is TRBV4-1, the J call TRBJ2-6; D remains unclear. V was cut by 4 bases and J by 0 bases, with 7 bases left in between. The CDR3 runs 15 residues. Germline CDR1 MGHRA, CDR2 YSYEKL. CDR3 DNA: TGCGCCAGCAGCCCTCCCTACTCTGGGGCCAACGTCCTGACTTTC. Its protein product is CASSPPYSGANVLTF.

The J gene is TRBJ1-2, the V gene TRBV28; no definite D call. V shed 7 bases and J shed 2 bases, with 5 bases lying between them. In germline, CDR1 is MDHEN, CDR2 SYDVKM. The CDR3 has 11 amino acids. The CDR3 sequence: CASIQNYGYTF. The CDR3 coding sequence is TGTGCCAGCATCCAAAACTATGGCTACACCTTC.

Here the CDR3 reads CASSLVRSRGGEQYF. CDR3 coding DNA: TGTGCCAGTAGTCTAGTCCGATCTAGGGGTGGCGAGCAGTACTTC. The chain joins TRBV19 to TRBJ2-7; perhaps TRBD1 as D (5 bases). In germline, CDR1 is LNHDA, CDR2 SQIVND (reference sequence). Trimming took off 5 bases at V and 6 bases at J, with 20 bases between the two ends. The CDR3 totals 15 residues.

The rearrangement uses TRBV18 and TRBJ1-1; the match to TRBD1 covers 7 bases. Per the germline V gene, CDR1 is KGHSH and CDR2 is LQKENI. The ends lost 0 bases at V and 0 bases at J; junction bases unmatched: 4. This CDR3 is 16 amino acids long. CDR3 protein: CASSPPGQPMNTEAFF. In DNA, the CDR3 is TGTGCCAGCTCACCACCGGGACAGCCAATGAACACTGAAGCTTTCTTT.

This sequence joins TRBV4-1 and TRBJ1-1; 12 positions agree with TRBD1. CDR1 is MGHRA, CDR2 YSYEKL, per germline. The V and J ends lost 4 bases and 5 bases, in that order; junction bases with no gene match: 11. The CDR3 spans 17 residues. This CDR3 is CASSPEGGQGAWTEAFF. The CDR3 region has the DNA TGCGCCAGCAGCCCCGAGGGGGGACAGGGGGCGTGGACTGAAGCTTTCTTT.

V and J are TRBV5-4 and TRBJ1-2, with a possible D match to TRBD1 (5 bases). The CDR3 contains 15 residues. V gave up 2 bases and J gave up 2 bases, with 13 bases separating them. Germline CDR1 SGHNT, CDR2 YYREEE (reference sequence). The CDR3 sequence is CASSFPQEENYGYTF. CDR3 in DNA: TGTGCCAGCAGCTTCCCACAGGAAGAGAACTATGGCTACACCTTC.

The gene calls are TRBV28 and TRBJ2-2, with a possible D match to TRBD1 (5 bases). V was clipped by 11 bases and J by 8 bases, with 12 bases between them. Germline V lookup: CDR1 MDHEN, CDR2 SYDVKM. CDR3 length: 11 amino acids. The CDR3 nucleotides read TGTGCCGCCGGCCCAGGGGGGGAGCTGTTTTTT. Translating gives CAAGPGGELFF.

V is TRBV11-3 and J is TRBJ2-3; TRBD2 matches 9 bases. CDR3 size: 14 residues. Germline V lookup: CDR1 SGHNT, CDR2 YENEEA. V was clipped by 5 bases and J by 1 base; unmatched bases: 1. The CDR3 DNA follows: TGTGCCAGCAGCATAGCGGGAGGCACAGATACGCAGTATTTT. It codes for CASSIAGGTDTQYF.

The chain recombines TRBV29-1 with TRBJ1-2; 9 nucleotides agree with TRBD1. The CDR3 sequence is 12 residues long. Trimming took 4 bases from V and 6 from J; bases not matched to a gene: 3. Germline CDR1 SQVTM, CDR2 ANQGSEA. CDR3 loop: CSVVGQGNGYTF. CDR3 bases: TGCAGCGTTGTAGGACAGGGGAATGGCTACACCTTC.

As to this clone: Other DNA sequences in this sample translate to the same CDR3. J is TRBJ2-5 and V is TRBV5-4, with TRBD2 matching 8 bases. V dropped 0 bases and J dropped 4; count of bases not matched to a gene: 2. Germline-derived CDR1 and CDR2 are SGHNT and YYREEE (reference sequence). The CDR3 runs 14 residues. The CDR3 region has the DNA TGTGCCAGCAGCTTGGCCGGGGGGGGAGAGACCCAGTACTTC. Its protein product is CASSLAGGGETQYF. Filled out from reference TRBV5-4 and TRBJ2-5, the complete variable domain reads ETGVTQSPTHLIKTRGQQVTLRCSSQSGHNTVSWYQQALGQGPQFIFQYYREEENGRGNFPPRFSGLQFPNYSSELNVNALELDDSALYLCASSLAGGGETQYFGPGTRLLVL.